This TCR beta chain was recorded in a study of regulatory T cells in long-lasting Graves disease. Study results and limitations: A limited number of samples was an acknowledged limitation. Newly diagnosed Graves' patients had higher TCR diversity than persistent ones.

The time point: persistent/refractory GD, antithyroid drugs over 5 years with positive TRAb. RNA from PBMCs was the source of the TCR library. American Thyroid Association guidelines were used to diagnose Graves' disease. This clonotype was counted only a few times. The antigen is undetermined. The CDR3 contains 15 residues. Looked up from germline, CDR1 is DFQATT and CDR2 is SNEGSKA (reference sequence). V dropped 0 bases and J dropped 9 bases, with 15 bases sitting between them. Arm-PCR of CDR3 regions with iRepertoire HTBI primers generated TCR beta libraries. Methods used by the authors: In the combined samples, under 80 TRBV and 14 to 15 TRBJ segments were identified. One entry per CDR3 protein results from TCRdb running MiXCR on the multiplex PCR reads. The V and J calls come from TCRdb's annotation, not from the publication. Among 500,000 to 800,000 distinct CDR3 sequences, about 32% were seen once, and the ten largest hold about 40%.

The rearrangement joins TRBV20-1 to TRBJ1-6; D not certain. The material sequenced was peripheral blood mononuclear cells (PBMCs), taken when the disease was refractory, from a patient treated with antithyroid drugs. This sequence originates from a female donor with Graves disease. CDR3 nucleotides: TGCAGTGCTAGAGATAACCCTCAGACCATTTCACCCCTCCACTTT. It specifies CSARDNPQTISPLHF.